The count of the clone carrying this T cell receptor (beta chain) is one. The data were obtained in a study of blood T cell repertoires in COVID-19. Sequenced by immunoSEQ multiplex PCR; TCRdb stores in-frame clones only, minus some. The sample holds about 100,000 clones, roughly 87% seen once. Germline CDR1 MNHNS, CDR2 SASEGT. V was cut by 8 bases and J by 3 bases, with 20 bases left in between. This CDR3 spans 16 amino acids. This TCR was recovered from a young man in a cohort sampled during active COVID-19. This sequence joins TRBV6-1 and TRBJ2-1; TRBD2 might be the D (6 bases). Sequenced sample: peripheral blood. DNA for the CDR3: TGTGCCAGCGGTGGCGGGACCAACCCTTACTACAATGAGCAGTTCTTC. It yields the protein CASGGGTNPYYNEQFF.